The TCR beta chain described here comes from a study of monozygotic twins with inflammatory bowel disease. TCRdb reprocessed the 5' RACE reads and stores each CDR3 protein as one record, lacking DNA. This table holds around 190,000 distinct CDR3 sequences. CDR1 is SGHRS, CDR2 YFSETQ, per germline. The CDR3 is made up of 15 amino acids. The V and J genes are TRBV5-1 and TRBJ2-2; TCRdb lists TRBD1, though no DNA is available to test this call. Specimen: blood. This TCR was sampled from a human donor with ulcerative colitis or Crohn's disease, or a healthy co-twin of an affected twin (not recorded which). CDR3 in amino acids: CASSLGQGNTGELFF.